These T cell receptor beta chains were read from a single sample in a study of CD8+ T cells in alopecia areata. Some clones are missing from TCRdb's copy, which holds only in-frame ones; the method was immunoSEQ multiplex PCR. The table records 150,000 to 160,000 clones, 45% to 60% of them present only once. The sample here was CD8+ T cells sorted from blood, taken at week 0. Receptor source: a human donor with alopecia areata. Both conserved end residues are part of each CDR3.

TRBV29-1,CSVEFENTGELFF
TRBV29-1,CSVVGGGRTNYGYTF
TRBV5-6,CASSLERGPIYGYTF
TRBV13,CASRDRDISYEQYF
TRBV4-3,CASSQGDGSYEQYF
TRBV7-8,CASSLVDQPQHF
TRBV11-2,CASSPGVGDQPQHF
TRBV29-1,CSVYLADSNEQFF
TRBV27,CASSDREEYNEQFF
TRBV11-2,CASSGGTGPYEQYF
TRBV9,CASSVDVLDNEQFF
TRBV19,CASIPGGVSEAFF
TRBV5-4,CASSLEGAHEQFF
TRBV7-9,CASSMGDWPQHF
TRBV4-3,CASSQVWEPRTDTQYF
TRBV5-6,CASSLGQGHEQYF
TRBV13,CASLGTSGSTDTQYF
TRBV29-1,CSVRGGQGFPGNTIYF
TRBV30,CAWRGDQQDYGYTF
TRBV29-1,CSVILWGHENTEAFF
TRBV28,CASSLGLADLNEQFF
TRBV29-1,CSVSGGDTEAFF
TRBV13,CASSLYDSQAFF
TRBV4-3,CASSRITGTSSYNEQFF
TRBV7-2,CASSFGNEQYF
TRBV6-1,CASSEAGGAEAFF
TRBV15,CATSRESGPQHF
TRBV29-1,CSVEGPPGGPSYEQYF
TRBV7-2,CASSFSVEQYF
TRBV9,CASSPSGQIYGYTF
TRBV10-3,CAIRDSYNEQFF
TRBV5-6,CASSLDGEAFF
TRBV29-1,CSGGTGYEQYF
TRBV29-1,CSVEDLYAFYGYTF
TRBV29-1,CSVAHRDRNTIYF
TRBV9,CASSPHRTDTGELFF
TRBV7-6,CASSLEARGSEADEQYF
TRBV10-1,CASSDSSVTEAFF
TRBV7-9,CASSSGLGGRYNEQFF
TRBV7-2,CASSFRQGEAFF
TRBV7-9,CASSSPGLAYNEQFF
TRBV30,CAWADDGSRVDEQFF
TRBV29-1,CSVGTGGRTDTQYF
TRBV5-1,CASSDEQGNGYTF
TRBV7-9,CASSLVTGTENGYTF
TRBV2,CASSEESYRANTEAFF
TRBV18,CASSPTKQGAKGYTF
TRBV2,CAGRLSGTEAFF
TRBV4-3,CASSQDAGSQETQYF
TRBV7-2,CASSSGQTLYGYTF
TRBV19,CASSIQGAPGTEAFF
TRBV2,CASNGFGQPQHF
TRBV30,CAWRVPGYSYGYTF